A single T cell receptor (beta chain) is shown here with its context. The sample holds one count of this clone. What antigen it recognizes has not been identified. There are no base qualities to consult, and no much larger clone falls within one base. The immunoSEQ Assay, a bias-controlled multiplex PCR, was used to amplify TCRbeta CDR3 regions from genomic DNA. The study's processing was this. The number of nucleated cells in each sample was estimated by amplification of reference gene primers within the assay. Sequence reads were collapsed and filtered to measure the absolute abundance of every unique TCRbeta CDR3 rearrangement. For each sample, productive Simpson clonality was calculated as the square root of Simpson's diversity index across productive rearrangements. TCRdb provides this immuneACCESS table in a form limited to in-frame rearrangements. Some clones are lacking; in checked studies, under half of them reflect an unresolved V gene, and why the rest are absent is not known. D and trimming were read from the DNA, whereas the V and J calls and clone size are those reported in that table. This sample gives 25,000 to 35,000 clones in total; 81% of them show up just once. The ten largest clones take up roughly a sixth of the sample.

These data belong to a study of blood T cell repertoires in COVID-19 (dated by TCRdb to between 2020 and 2021). Context from the whole study: Samples covering the acute and convalescent phases of COVID-19 were provided by collaborators in the United States, Italy and Spain. Nearly every sample came with metadata listing a de-identified subject ID, COVID-19 status, age in years and sex. The prospective study material was composed of cDNA or gDNA derived from T cells, B-cell-depleted T cells, or PBMCs. Samples were obtained from the ongoing ImmuneRACE study (first 160 participants) and from 1,000 to 1,500 subjects provided by 6 global collaborators. The repertoires were released in a freely available public database intended as a resource for research on the immune response to SARS-CoV-2. The dataset comprised deeply sampled blood TCRbeta repertoires from subjects exposed to, actively infected with, or recovered from COVID-19. Where available, HLA class I and class II types were taken from metadata supplied by the sample provider and were not determined by assay-based typing. The paper as a whole reports these results and caveats: The quantity of clinical and demographic metadata differed by source and by participant and was supplied without curation.

The collaborating institutions used their own protocols to collect whole blood in K2EDTA tubes. For TCRbeta analysis, collaborators shipped samples as frozen whole blood, isolated PBMCs, or DNA extracted from either of those sample types. This TCR was recovered from a woman aged 55-69 years with acute or convalescent COVID-19. The specimen was peripheral blood.

The DNA sequence is TGTGCCAGCAGTTACTCCTCCGGGTTAGAGACCCAGTACTTC. Translated, it gives CASSYSSGLETQYF. The chain is assembled from TRBV6-5 and TRBJ2-5; the D gene lacks a confident call. The junction shows trimming of 0 bases on V and 4 bases on J, plus 9 bases between the germline ends. The CDR3 covers 14 residues, taking in both the cysteine and the phenylalanine. The DNA shown is the 42-base CDR3, in frame from base 1. The germline V gene encodes CDR1 MNHEY and CDR2 SVGAGI.